Listed here is a single TCR beta chain. The sample comes from a study of blood T cell repertoires in COVID-19. Study-level information: Collection of acute and convalescent COVID-19 samples took place in the United States, Italy and Spain. T cells, B-cell-depleted T cells, or PBMCs supplied cDNA or gDNA.

Unmatched junction bases numbered 8, after V lost 1 base and J lost 4 bases. Germline assignment: CDR1 LNHNV and CDR2 YYDKDF (reference sequence). There are 16 residues in the CDR3. In the source study's methods: From reference gene primer amplification, estimates of nucleated cell counts were derived. This table comes from immunoSEQ multiplex PCR, and its TCRdb copy is limited to in-frame clones, with some not included. D and trimming were read from the DNA, whereas the V and J calls and clone size are those reported in that table. Here the sample spans under 65,000 clones, about 93% being singletons.

The source of this sequence is a woman of 80 years or more with active COVID-19. The rearrangement joins TRBV15 to TRBJ2-3; TRBD1 agrees at 7 bases. Input material: peripheral blood. Here the CDR3 reads CATSRGRQGPPDTQYF. CDR3 nucleotide sequence: TGTGCCACCAGCAGAGGAAGACAGGGCCCCCCAGATACGCAGTATTTT.